The rows below give T cell receptor beta chains drawn from one sample of a study of T cell repertoires in cytomegalovirus infection. No antigen has been identified for these receptors. TCRdb analysed the reads with MiXCR anew, one entry per CDR3 protein. The sample includes roughly 350,000 distinct CDR3 sequences, about 35% seen only once; the top ten take approximately 13%. The source was cultured PBMCs, collected from culture after CMV antigen stimulation. The origin of the receptors is a human donor in good health (CMV status not recorded). Some clones in this sample may be carry-over from other donors' samples. Both conserved end residues are part of each CDR3. The D gene is left open where the match is weak. For some rows the clone size is stated as once, few or many, or as a class when expanded; others skip it.

size	V	D	J	DNA	CDR3
few	TRBV12-3/TRBV12-4	NA	TRBJ1-1	TGTGCCAGCAGTTTCCACCGGAGGGCGTCCCCGAACACTGAAGCTTTCTTT	CASSFHRRASPNTEAFF
few	TRBV7-9	TRBD1	TRBJ2-3	TGTGCCAGCAGCTCGCCGGGACAGGGAGGGGTAGATACGCAGTATTTT	CASSSPGQGGVDTQYF
few	TRBV12-3/TRBV12-4	NA	TRBJ1-5	TGTGCCAGCAGTTTTGGACAGAATCAGCCCCAGCATTTT	CASSFGQNQPQHF
NA	TRBV25-1	NA	TRBJ1-1	TGTGCCAGCAGTGCGCTCACTGAAGCTTTCTTT	CASSALTEAFF
few	TRBV7-8	NA	TRBJ1-2	TGTGCCAGCAGCTCCCGCGCCAGGGCTTTCTATGGCTACACCTTC	CASSSRARAFYGYTF
NA	TRBV28	TRBD2	TRBJ2-5	TGTGCCAGCACTGGGACTAGCGGTTACCAAGAGACCCAGTACTTC	CASTGTSGYQETQYF
NA	TRBV11-2	NA	TRBJ1-1	TGTGCCAGCAGAACAGTGCGAAGGAACACTGAAGCTTTCTTT	CASRTVRRNTEAFF
few	TRBV19	NA	TRBJ2-2	TGTGCCAGTAGTATCCCACCAGCGGGTGTGAACACCGGGGAGCTGTTTTTT	CASSIPPAGVNTGELFF
NA	TRBV6-1	NA	TRBJ2-7	TGTGCCAGCAGTGTTCTTGCCTACGAGCAGTACTTC	CASSVLAYEQYF
NA	TRBV4-3	NA	TRBJ2-2	TGCGCCAGCAGCCAAGATCTAGTCGGGGCCGGGGAGCTGTTTTTT	CASSQDLVGAGELFF
many	TRBV7-8	NA	TRBJ2-1	TGTGCCAGCAGCGTGGGTACGTACAATGAGCAGTTCTTC	CASSVGTYNEQFF
NA	TRBV7-2	NA	TRBJ2-1	TGTGCCAGCAGCTCTCCGGGTCGGGGCGCCAATGAGCAGTTCTTC	CASSSPGRGANEQFF
few	TRBV20-1	TRBD2	TRBJ2-1	TGCAGTGCTACCCTAGGGGCTAGCGGGAGGGACAATGAGCAGTTCTTC	CSATLGASGRDNEQFF
NA	TRBV24-1	NA	TRBJ2-1	TGTGCCACCACCGAAGGACGCGGATACAATGAGCAGTTCTTC	CATTEGRGYNEQFF
few	TRBV4-1	NA	TRBJ1-1	TGCGCCAGCAGCCACCCAGGGATCACTGAAGCTTTCTTT	CASSHPGITEAFF
NA	TRBV12-3/TRBV12-4	TRBD1	TRBJ2-2	TGTGCCAGCAGATCACAGGGGACCGGGGAGCTGTTTTTT	CASRSQGTGELFF
many	TRBV7-8	NA	TRBJ1-1	TGTGCCAGCAGCTGGGGGGACACTGAAGCTTTCTTT	CASSWGDTEAFF
few	TRBV4-1	TRBD1	TRBJ1-6	TGCGCCAGCAGCCCGCCCGACAGGGGTTTTTTCTCCTATAATTCACCCCTCCACTTT	CASSPPDRGFFSYNSPLHF
few	TRBV6-6	TRBD2	TRBJ2-5	TGTGCCAGCAGTTCCCCTAGCGGCCAAGAGACCCAGTACTTC	CASSSPSGQETQYF
few	TRBV5-4	NA	TRBJ1-1	TGTGCCAGCAGCTCGACCACTAACACTGAAGCTTTCTTT	CASSSTTNTEAFF
few	TRBV11-3	NA	TRBJ1-5	TGTGCCAGCAGCTTTGGGGTGAACCAGCCCCAGCATTTT	CASSFGVNQPQHF
NA	TRBV6-2/TRBV6-3	NA	TRBJ2-4	TGTGCCAGCAGCCACGACAGGGCCAAAAACATTCAGTACTTC	CASSHDRAKNIQYF
NA	TRBV10-3	TRBD1	TRBJ1-3	TGTGCCATCAGTGAGGACAGGGAAATTGGAAACACCATATATTTT	CAISEDREIGNTIYF
NA	TRBV20-1	TRBD2	TRBJ2-5	TGCAGTGCTAGTAGACTAGCGGGATTACAAGAGACCCAGTACTTC	CSASRLAGLQETQYF
few	TRBV20-1	NA	TRBJ1-1	TGCAGTGCTACAGGGAACACTGAAGCTTTCTTT	CSATGNTEAFF
NA	TRBV18	TRBD1	TRBJ1-5	TGTGCCAGCTCACCGCCGGGACAGGTTAATCCCCAGCATTTT	CASSPPGQVNPQHF